These 22 T cell receptor beta chains were sequenced from one sample in a study of identical twins. TCRdb processed the 5' RACE reads anew with MiXCR; each CDR3 protein has one entry. Among 700,000 to 950,000 distinct CDR3 sequences listed, around an eighth were seen once. These data were also reused for a study on yellow fever vaccine responses in identical twins.

The sample taken for sequencing was PBMCs. These receptors came from a woman aged 18-35 years in good health.

The chain joins TRBV18 to TRBJ2-7; 11 nucleotides line up with TRBD1. Germline CDR1 is KGHSH and CDR2 is LQKENI. The CDR3 runs to 17 residues. V dropped 1 base and J dropped 2; count of bases not matched to a gene: 7. The CDR3, as DNA: TGTGCCAGCTCACCACTGCCCCCGGGACAGGGGGCCTACGAGCAGTACGTC. It yields the protein CASSPLPPGQGAYEQYV.

The chain carries TRBV5-5 and TRBJ1-5; 10 nucleotides agree with TRBD1. This CDR3 is built from 14 residues. Trimming cost V 6 bases and J 6 bases; bases outside gene matches: 6. Germline CDR1 reads SGHKS; CDR2 reads YYEKEE (reference sequence). DNA of the CDR3: TGTGCCAGCATTTTCAGGGACAGGGGTCAGCCCCAGCATTTT. This codes for CASIFRDRGQPQHF.

The J gene is TRBJ2-7, the V gene TRBV7-8, with D possibly matching TRBD1 (5 bases). The CDR3 is 15 residues long. Germline V gene sequence: CDR1 SGHVS, CDR2 FQNEAQ. V was shortened by 1 base and J by 2 bases, with 12 bases between the two germline ends. CDR3 in amino acids: CASSLETDATYEQYV. The CDR3 coding sequence is TGTGCCAGCAGCTTAGAGACAGACGCTACCTACGAGCAGTACGTC.

This clonotype was detected ten times or more. The rearrangement uses TRBV6-6 and TRBJ2-3; D is undetermined. Per the germline V gene, CDR1 is MNHNY and CDR2 is SVGAGI (reference sequence). The CDR3 runs to 13 residues. Trimming stripped 7 bases from V and 2 bases from J, with 10 bases between. CDR3 DNA: TGTGCCAGCAAGTTGGGCTTCACAGATACGCAGTATTTT. Protein: CASKLGFTDTQYF.

This clonotype occurred many times. The rearrangement joins TRBV10-3 to TRBJ1-6; 9 bases align to TRBD1. J lost 7 bases, V lost 11 bases, and 6 bases had no gene match. CDR3 size: 13 residues. The V gene's germline CDR1 is ENHRY and CDR2 SYGVKD. The CDR3 is CASRTGENSPLHF. In DNA, the CDR3 is TGTGCCTCTAGGACAGGGGAGAATTCACCCCTCCACTTT.

This clonotype was seen only a few times. V and J are TRBV20-1 and TRBJ1-3; 7 bases align to TRBD1. The CDR3 has 14 amino acids. V trimming: 6 bases; J trimming: 0 bases; junction bases outside the gene matches: 5. CDR1 and CDR2 from the germline V gene are DFQATT and SNEGSKA (reference sequence). DNA for the CDR3: TGCAGTGCAACCGGGACAGACTCTGGAAACACCATATATTTT. Its translation: CSATGTDSGNTIYF.

This clonotype has more than one count but fewer than ten. The chain couples TRBV12-3 or TRBV12-4 to TRBJ2-7; no clear D. Trimming shortened V by 2 bases and J by 4 bases, and 15 bases separated the two germline ends. This CDR3 has 15 amino acids. The CDR3 protein is CASSLMDVSRYEQYF. The DNA for the CDR3 is TGTGCCAGCAGTTTAATGGATGTCTCGCGGTACGAGCAGTACTTC.

The chain couples TRBV19 to TRBJ1-2, with a possible D match to TRBD1 (5 bases). Between the trimmed V and J ends, which lost 7 bases and 7 bases, there was a span of 19 bases. Germline V gives CDR1 LNHDA, CDR2 SQIVND (reference sequence). The CDR3 covers 14 residues. Here the CDR3 reads CASTAGRAVSGYTF. DNA for the CDR3: TGTGCCAGTACCGCGGGCAGGGCTGTTAGTGGCTACACCTTC. The whole variable domain, remainder taken from reference TRBV19 and TRBJ1-2, is DGGITQSPKYLFRKEGQNVTLSCEQNLNHDAMYWYRQDPGQGLRLIYYSQIVNDFQKGDIAEGYSVSREKKESFPLTVTSAQKNPTAFYLCASTAGRAVSGYTFGSGTRLTVV.

The genes are TRBV10-3 and TRBJ2-7; D unclear. CDR1 ENHRY and CDR2 SYGVKD come from the germline V gene. CDR3 length equals 13 residues. The germline V and J ends were trimmed by 10 bases and 2 bases, with 15 bases remaining between them. CDR3 in DNA: TGTGCCACGGCGGACGGGCTCACCTACGAGCAGTACGTC. This codes for CATADGLTYEQYV.

This clonotype was detected a few times. This rearrangement joins TRBV12-3 or TRBV12-4 to TRBJ2-3; 8 bases are a match to TRBD2. Trimming at V came to 7 bases and at J to 1 base, leaving 7 bases not matched to a gene. This CDR3 has 15 residues. The CDR3 loop is CASNYPGLGTDTQYF. Written as DNA, the CDR3 is TGTGCCAGCAACTATCCGGGACTAGGCACAGATACGCAGTATTTT.

This clonotype appeared a few times. The chain joins TRBV12-3 or TRBV12-4 to TRBJ1-1, with D perhaps TRBD1 (5 bases). Deletions cut 1 base from V and 0 bases from J, with 9 bases between. The CDR3 consists of 15 residues. The CDR3 bases are TGTGCCAGCAGTTTAGGGGGACTAGTGAACACTGAAGCTTTCTTT. As protein: CASSLGGLVNTEAFF.

In this sample, this clonotype turned up many times. The gene calls are TRBV20-1 and TRBJ2-4, with D possibly being TRBD2 (6 bases). Per germline, CDR1 DFQATT and CDR2 SNEGSKA (reference sequence). V shed 6 bases and J shed 0 bases, with 15 bases lying between them. The CDR3 covers 15 residues. The CDR3 sequence: CSAPDQGLAKNIQYF. In nucleotides, the CDR3 is TGCAGTGCCCCAGATCAGGGACTAGCCAAAAACATTCAGTACTTC.

J is TRBJ2-7 and V is TRBV12-3 or TRBV12-4; 7 bases are shared with TRBD2. V was clipped by 7 bases and J by 1 base; unmatched bases: 4. The CDR3 spans 13 residues. The chain's CDR3 is CASKTSRSYEQYF. The DNA for the CDR3 is TGTGCCAGCAAGACTAGCAGATCCTACGAGCAGTACTTC.

This clonotype was picked up a small number of times. This chain joins TRBV6-2 or TRBV6-3 and TRBJ2-1, with TRBD2 identical over 10 bases. CDR1 MNHEY and CDR2 SVGEGT come from the germline V gene. The CDR3 consists of 16 residues. V was clipped by 2 bases and J by 8 bases; unmatched bases: 9. The CDR3 nucleotides are TGTGCCAGCAGTTACGGGCTAGCGGGAGATGTGGATGAGCAGTTCTTC. Translating it yields CASSYGLAGDVDEQFF.

This clonotype has more than one count but fewer than ten. The J gene is TRBJ2-7, the V gene TRBV12-3 or TRBV12-4; D remains ambiguous. The CDR3 length is 15 residues. V lost 7 bases, J lost 0 bases, and 16 bases lay in between. CDR3 region: CASTHRVLSSYEQYF. The CDR3 coding sequence is TGTGCCAGCACCCACCGCGTCCTTAGCTCCTACGAGCAGTACTTC.

The V gene is TRBV10-3, the J gene TRBJ1-1, with TRBD1 matching 7 bases. CDR1 and CDR2 (germline): ENHRY, SYGVKD. The CDR3 contains 14 residues. V dropped 7 bases and J dropped 3; count of bases not matched to a gene: 8. CDR3 in amino acids: CAINGEGADTEAFF. The CDR3 bases are TGTGCCATCAACGGGGAGGGGGCGGACACTGAAGCTTTCTTT.

The genes are TRBV28 and TRBJ2-1; TRBD2 matches at 10 bases. This CDR3 has 20 residues. With 3 bases clipped from V and 7 bases from J, the junction kept 21 bases outside the gene matches. Germline V gives CDR1 MDHEN, CDR2 SYDVKM. CDR3 sequence reads: CASSFPGLAGAAGGRNEQFF. For the CDR3, the DNA is TGTGCCAGCAGTTTCCCTGGGCTAGCGGGAGCCGCGGGCGGACGGAATGAGCAGTTCTTC.

This rearrangement joins TRBV20-1 to TRBJ2-1; no definite D call. CDR1 DFQATT and CDR2 SNEGSKA come from the germline V gene (reference sequence). This CDR3 has 11 residues. V lost 6 bases to trimming and J lost 9 bases, with 12 bases between them. The CDR3 nucleotides are TGCAGTGCCCCCGTATACGGTGAGCAGTTCTTC. This encodes CSAPVYGEQFF.

The gene calls are TRBV11-2 and TRBJ2-2; TRBD2 aligns across 9 bases. The germline V gene encodes CDR1 SGHAT and CDR2 FQNNGV. CDR3 length equals 14 residues. V was clipped by 8 bases and J by 3 bases; unmatched bases: 4. In DNA, the CDR3 is TGTGCCAGCGCGGGACTAGCCGACACCGGGGAGCTGTTTTTT. Translated, it gives CASAGLADTGELFF.

This clonotype was seen only a few times. The chain recombines TRBV7-9 with TRBJ2-7; D possibly corresponds to TRBD1 (6 bases). This CDR3 is 15 amino acids long. Per the germline V gene, CDR1 is SEHNR and CDR2 is FQNEAQ (reference sequence). Trimming took off 1 base at V and 5 bases at J, with 15 bases between the two ends. The CDR3 loop reads CASSLGAGDVDEQYV. The DNA for the CDR3 is TGTGCCAGCAGCTTAGGGGCAGGGGATGTTGACGAGCAGTACGTC.

The V gene is TRBV12-3 or TRBV12-4, the J gene TRBJ2-1; the match to TRBD1 covers 9 bases. The trim removed 5 bases at V and 6 bases at J, leaving 5 bases unmatched. CDR3 length: 14 amino acids. The CDR3 protein is CASSRQGVGNEQFF. In nucleotides, the CDR3 is TGTGCCAGCAGTCGACAGGGGGTGGGCAATGAGCAGTTCTTC.

The gene calls are TRBV19 and TRBJ2-5; tentative D call: TRBD1 (6 bases). This CDR3 is built from 16 residues. V was pared by 4 bases and J by 5 bases, with 20 bases between. The V gene's germline CDR1 is LNHDA and CDR2 SQIVND (reference sequence). CDR3 residues: CASSTRQAQGPETQYF. The CDR3 DNA is TGTGCCAGTAGTACCCGACAGGCTCAAGGGCCGGAGACCCAGTACTTC.